A single sample gave rise to the 21 T cell receptor beta chains below, sequenced in a study of blood T cell repertoires in COVID-19. The data were produced by immunoSEQ multiplex PCR, yet TCRdb's version contains in-frame clones alone and is incomplete. The sample gives approximately 200,000 clones, more than 75% of which show up once; about 1% is in the top ten. The sample comprised peripheral blood. These TCRs come from a man between 40 and 49 years old with acute or convalescent COVID-19.

This clone has only one observation. The chain carries TRBV10-2 and TRBJ2-1, with 7 bases lining up with TRBD2. Germline CDR1 reads WSHSY; CDR2 reads SAAADI. V gave up 4 bases and J gave up 8 bases; unmatched junction bases: 2. This CDR3 has 12 amino acids. CDR3 in amino acids: CASSGGGDEQFF. Written as DNA, the CDR3 is TGCGCCAGCAGTGGCGGGGGAGATGAGCAGTTCTTC.

The V and J genes are TRBV9 and TRBJ1-5; no clear D gene. CDR3 length: 13 residues. The V end was cut by 0 bases, the J end by 2 bases, with 3 bases between. Germline CDR1 SGDLS, CDR2 YYNGEE. The CDR3 region has the DNA TGTGCCAGCAGCGTAGCGGGCAATCAGCCCCAGCATTTT. Its translation: CASSVAGNQPQHF.

Here the CDR3 reads CASNGPNTGELFF. The CDR3 DNA is TGTGCCAGCAACGGTCCGAACACCGGGGAGCTGTTTTTT. The chain combines TRBV2 with TRBJ2-2, with D hard to call. V was trimmed by 7 bases and J by 0 bases, leaving 6 bases between them. The CDR3 loop spans 13 amino acids. CDR1 is SNHLY, CDR2 FYNNEI, per germline.

The chain carries TRBV2 and TRBJ2-1; 8 bases are a match to TRBD2. CDR3 length equals 15 residues. The V gene end was trimmed by 1 base and the J gene end by 5 bases; junction bases not matched to a gene: 4. CDR1 SNHLY and CDR2 FYNNEI come from the germline V gene. The CDR3 DNA is TGTGCCAGCAGTGAAGAGCGGGAGACCAACAATGAGCAGTTCTTC. Translating gives CASSEERETNNEQFF. The variable domain in full, completed from reference TRBV2 and TRBJ2-1, reads EPEVTQTPSHQVTQMGQEVILRCVPISNHLYFYWYRQILGQKVEFLVSFYNNEISEKSEIFDDQFSVERPDGSNFTLKIRSTKLEDSAMYFCASSEERETNNEQFFGPGTRLTVL.

The chain has TRBV9 and TRBJ1-2; D call uncertain. The CDR3 contains 14 residues. Germline CDR1 and CDR2: SGDLS and YYNGEE. Trimming took 3 bases from V and 2 from J, leaving 11 bases between them. In DNA, the CDR3 is TGTGCCAGCAGCGCCAGCGACCGAAACTATGGCTACACCTTC. This encodes CASSASDRNYGYTF. Drawing the rest from reference TRBV9 and TRBJ1-2, the complete variable domain is DSGVTQTPKHLITATGQRVTLRCSPRSGDLSVYWYQQSLDQGLQFLIQYYNGEERAKGNILERFSAQQFPDLHSELNLSSLELGDSALYFCASSASDRNYGYTFGSGTRLTVV.

V gene TRBV5-4 combines with J gene TRBJ1-2; 9 nucleotides agree with TRBD1. CDR3 size: 14 residues. Unmatched junction bases numbered 5, after V lost 5 bases and J lost 3 bases. CDR1 SGHNT and CDR2 YYREEE come from the germline V gene (reference sequence). The CDR3 DNA sequence: TGTGCCAGCAGATTACAGGGGGCGGACTATGGCTACACCTTC. It codes for CASRLQGADYGYTF.

This clone appeared once. The chain uses TRBV6-5 and TRBJ2-3, with D tentatively TRBD2 (5 bases). Germline loops: CDR1 MNHEY, CDR2 SVGAGI. This CDR3 has 14 amino acids. V lost 5 bases and J lost 1, with 10 bases in between. The CDR3 here is CASSRPGGTDTQYF. DNA for the CDR3: TGTGCCAGCAGTCGACCCGGGGGCACAGATACGCAGTATTTT.

The chain carries TRBV10-2 and TRBJ1-2, with TRBD1 matching over 8 bases. The CDR3 runs to 15 residues. CDR1 and CDR2 from the germline V gene are WSHSY and SAAADI. Germline trimming cut 2 bases from V and 6 bases from J; bases unmatched to any gene: 8. The CDR3 coding sequence is TGCGCCAGCAGTGAGCCCCGGACAGGGAAGCATGGCTACACCTTC. It codes for CASSEPRTGKHGYTF.

This sequence joins TRBV19 and TRBJ1-4; D ambiguous. Trimming stripped 3 bases from V and 0 bases from J, with 5 bases between. The CDR3 has 14 residues. The germline gives CDR1 LNHDA, CDR2 SQIVND (reference sequence). The CDR3 DNA is TGTGCCAGTAGTATGGCAACAACTAATGAAAAACTGTTTTTT. Protein sequence: CASSMATTNEKLFF.

The chain employs TRBV3-1 (or the pseudogene TRBV3-2) and TRBJ1-1, with TRBD1 matching 7 bases. Germline-derived CDR1 and CDR2 are LGHDT and YNNKEL (reference sequence). This CDR3 is built from 16 residues. The V segment lost 4 bases and the J segment 2 bases; nucleotides outside the gene matches: 10. CDR3 residues: CASSPDRPRGNTEAFF. DNA of the CDR3: TGTGCCAGCAGCCCGGACAGGCCCCGGGGAAACACTGAAGCTTTCTTT.

V is TRBV4-1 and J is TRBJ1-5, with TRBD1 identical over 7 bases. Germline CDR1 reads MGHRA; CDR2 reads YSYEKL. V shed 0 bases and J 0 bases; nucleotides not matched to a gene: 2. CDR3 size: 16 residues. CDR3 nucleotide sequence: TGCGCCAGCAGCCAAGAGACAGGGCATAGCAATCAGCCCCAGCATTTT. This translates into CASSQETGHSNQPQHF.

The J gene is TRBJ1-3, the V gene TRBV30; no definite D call. V lost 3 bases to trimming and J lost 8 bases, with 17 bases between them. Germline-derived CDR1 and CDR2 are GTSNPN and SVGIG (reference sequence). The CDR3 contains 14 residues. The CDR3 bases are TGTGCCTGGAGCGAAAATACTCCAGAGGACACCATATATTTT. This sequence encodes CAWSENTPEDTIYF. Full variable domain (outside the CDR3, taken from reference TRBV30 and TRBJ1-3): SQTIHQWPATLVQPVGSPLSLECTVEGTSNPNLYWYRQAAGRGLQLLFYSVGIGQISSEVPQNLSASRPQDRQFILSSKKLLLSDSGFYLCAWSENTPEDTIYFGEGSWLTVV.

J is TRBJ2-2 and V is TRBV5-6, with TRBD1 identical over 8 bases. V dropped 5 bases and J dropped 8; count of bases not matched to a gene: 8. The CDR3 sequence is 14 residues long. In germline, CDR1 is SGHDT, CDR2 YYEEEE. CDR3 residues: CASRQTGVEGELFF. CDR3 bases: TGTGCCAGCAGGCAGACAGGGGTGGAGGGGGAGCTGTTTTTT.

The gene calls are TRBV19 and TRBJ1-2; possible D gene TRBD1, 6 bases. The CDR3 loop spans 14 amino acids. Trimming stripped 5 bases from V and 4 bases from J, with 14 bases between. Germline V lookup: CDR1 LNHDA, CDR2 SQIVND (reference sequence). CDR3 bases: TGTGCCAGTAGTGCCGGGGGCGGGGGCTATGGCTACACCTTC. Its protein is CASSAGGGGYGYTF.

CDR3 DNA: TGTGCAAGTCGCTTATCCCGACAGGGAACCTACGAGCAGTACTTC. This gives the protein CASRLSRQGTYEQYF. The chain couples TRBV12-2 to TRBJ2-7; the table assigns TRBD1, which was not confirmed against the DNA. TRBV12-2 is labeled a pseudogene. CDR3 size: 15 residues.

This chain joins TRBV7-8 and TRBJ1-1, with TRBD1 matching over 8 bases. From germline, CDR1 is SGHVS and CDR2 FQNEAQ. The CDR3 sequence is 12 residues long. After removal of 5 bases from V and 5 bases from J, the junction contained 1 base not matched to a gene. The CDR3 spells CASSTGGTEAFF. The CDR3 DNA follows: TGTGCCAGCAGCACAGGGGGGACTGAAGCTTTCTTT. Combining the CDR3 with reference TRBV7-8 and TRBJ1-1 gives the whole variable domain GAGVSQSPRYKVAKRGQDVALRCDPISGHVSLFWYQQALGQGPEFLTYFQNEAQLDKSGLPSDRFFAERPEGSVSTLKIQRTQQEDSAVYLCASSTGGTEAFFGQGTRLTVV.

This chain connects TRBV7-3 to TRBJ2-1; TRBD2 aligns across 7 bases. J gave up 1 base and V 2 bases, and 5 bases lay outside the gene matches. CDR1 is SGHTA and CDR2 is FQGTGA in the germline V gene. The CDR3 contains 16 residues. The CDR3 loop is CASSLWAGDSYNEQFF. The CDR3 bases are TGTGCCAGCAGCTTATGGGCGGGGGATTCCTACAATGAGCAGTTCTTC.

The V gene is TRBV3-1 (or the pseudogene TRBV3-2), the J gene TRBJ1-4; no clear D. Germline-derived CDR1 and CDR2 are LGHDT and YNNKEL (reference sequence). The germline V and J ends were trimmed by 2 bases and 3 bases, with 13 bases remaining between them. CDR3 length: 16 amino acids. Here the CDR3 reads CASSQRGGSSNEKLFF. Written as DNA, the CDR3 is TGTGCCAGCAGCCAACGGGGAGGATCCTCTAATGAAAAACTGTTTTTT.

This sequence joins TRBV5-6 and TRBJ2-7; no definite D call. V lost 5 bases to trimming and J lost 0 bases, with 15 bases between them. The length of the CDR3 is 15 residues. The germline V gene has CDR1 SGHDT and CDR2 YYEEEE. The CDR3 sequence is CASRLTETFSYEQYF. Here the CDR3 DNA reads TGTGCCAGCAGATTAACTGAGACATTCTCCTACGAGCAGTACTTC.

V is TRBV6-5 and J is TRBJ2-5; TRBD1 agrees at 7 bases. The V segment lost 2 bases and the J segment 1 base; nucleotides outside the gene matches: 7. The CDR3 runs to 16 residues. Germline V gives CDR1 MNHEY, CDR2 SVGAGI. The CDR3 sequence: CASSYGTEIFQETQYF. CDR3 coding DNA: TGTGCCAGCAGTTACGGGACAGAGATCTTCCAAGAGACCCAGTACTTC.

The chain combines TRBV30 with TRBJ2-7, with TRBD2 matching 10 bases. V shed 2 bases and J 4 bases; nucleotides not matched to a gene: 11. The germline gives CDR1 GTSNPN, CDR2 SVGIG (reference sequence). The CDR3 has 16 residues. The CDR3 nucleotides read TGTGCCTGGAGTATCGGCCCTAGCGGGGGTACTTACGAGCAGTACTTC. It encodes CAWSIGPSGGTYEQYF. Full variable domain (missing parts from reference TRBV30 and TRBJ2-7): SQTIHQWPATLVQPVGSPLSLECTVEGTSNPNLYWYRQAAGRGLQLLFYSVGIGQISSEVPQNLSASRPQDRQFILSSKKLLLSDSGFYLCAWSIGPSGGTYEQYFGPGTRLTVT.